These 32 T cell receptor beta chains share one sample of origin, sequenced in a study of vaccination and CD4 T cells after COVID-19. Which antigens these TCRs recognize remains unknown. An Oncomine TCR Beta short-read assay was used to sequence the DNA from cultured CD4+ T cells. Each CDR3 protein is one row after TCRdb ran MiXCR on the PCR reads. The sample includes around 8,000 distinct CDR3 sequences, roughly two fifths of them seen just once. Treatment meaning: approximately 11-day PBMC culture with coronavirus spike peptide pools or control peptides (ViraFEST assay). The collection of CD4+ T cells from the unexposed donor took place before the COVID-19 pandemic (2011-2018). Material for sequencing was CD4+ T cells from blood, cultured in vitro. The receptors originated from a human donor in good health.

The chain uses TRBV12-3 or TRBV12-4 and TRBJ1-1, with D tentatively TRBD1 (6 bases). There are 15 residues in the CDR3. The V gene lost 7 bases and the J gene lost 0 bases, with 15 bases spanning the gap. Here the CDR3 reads CASKGGLGMNTEAFF. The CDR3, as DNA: TGTGCCAGCAAAGGGGGACTAGGCATGAACACTGAAGCTTTCTTT.

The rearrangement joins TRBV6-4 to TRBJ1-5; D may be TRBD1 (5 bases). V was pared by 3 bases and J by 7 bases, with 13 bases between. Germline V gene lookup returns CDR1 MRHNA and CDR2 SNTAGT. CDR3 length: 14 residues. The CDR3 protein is CASSEFWGGQPQHF. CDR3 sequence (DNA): TGTGCCAGCAGTGAATTCTGGGGCGGCCAGCCCCAGCATTTT.

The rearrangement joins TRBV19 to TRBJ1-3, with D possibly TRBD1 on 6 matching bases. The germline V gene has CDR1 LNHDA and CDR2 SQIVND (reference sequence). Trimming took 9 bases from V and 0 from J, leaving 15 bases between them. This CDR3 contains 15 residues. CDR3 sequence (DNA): TGTGCCAGCCACGAACAGGGATTCTCTGGAAACACCATATATTTT. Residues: CASHEQGFSGNTIYF.

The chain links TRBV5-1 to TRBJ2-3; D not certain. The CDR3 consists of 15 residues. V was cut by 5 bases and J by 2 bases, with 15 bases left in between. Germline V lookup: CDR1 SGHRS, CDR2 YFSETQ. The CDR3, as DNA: TGCGCCAGCAGTCCCGAGCCCCTAATCACAGATACGCAGTATTTT. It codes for CASSPEPLITDTQYF.

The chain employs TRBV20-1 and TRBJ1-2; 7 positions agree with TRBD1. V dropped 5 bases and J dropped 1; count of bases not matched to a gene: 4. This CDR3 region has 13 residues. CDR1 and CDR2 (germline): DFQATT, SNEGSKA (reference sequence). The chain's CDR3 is CSASDRINYGYTF. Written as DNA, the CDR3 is TGCAGTGCTTCGGACAGGATTAACTATGGCTACACCTTC.

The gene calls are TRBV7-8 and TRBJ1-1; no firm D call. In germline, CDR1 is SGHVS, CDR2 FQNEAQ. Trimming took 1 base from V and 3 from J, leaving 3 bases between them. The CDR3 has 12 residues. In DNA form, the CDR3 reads TGTGCCAGCAGCTTAGTAGACACTGAAGCTTTCTTT. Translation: CASSLVDTEAFF.

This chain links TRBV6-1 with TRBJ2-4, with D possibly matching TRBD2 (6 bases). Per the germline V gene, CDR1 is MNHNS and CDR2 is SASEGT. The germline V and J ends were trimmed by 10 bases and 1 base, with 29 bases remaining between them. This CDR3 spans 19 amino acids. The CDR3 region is CAISSEGKIPSLAKNIQYF. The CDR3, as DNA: TGTGCCATCTCCTCGGAGGGTAAGATCCCTTCCTTGGCCAAAAACATTCAGTACTTC.

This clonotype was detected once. CDR3 in amino acids: CSAGRISQYF. DNA of the CDR3: TGCAGTGCTGGCAGGATCTCGCAGTATTTT. J is TRBJ2-3 and V is TRBV20-1; D gene unclear. The CDR3 runs to 10 residues. V shed 5 bases and J shed 10 bases, with 10 bases lying between them. Germline lookup yields CDR1 DFQATT and CDR2 SNEGSKA (reference sequence).

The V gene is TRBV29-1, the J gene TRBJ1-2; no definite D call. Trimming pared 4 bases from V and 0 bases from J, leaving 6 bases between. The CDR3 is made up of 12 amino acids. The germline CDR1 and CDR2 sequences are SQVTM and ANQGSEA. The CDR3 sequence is CSVAVTNYGYTF. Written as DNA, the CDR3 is TGCAGCGTTGCCGTGACTAACTATGGCTACACCTTC.

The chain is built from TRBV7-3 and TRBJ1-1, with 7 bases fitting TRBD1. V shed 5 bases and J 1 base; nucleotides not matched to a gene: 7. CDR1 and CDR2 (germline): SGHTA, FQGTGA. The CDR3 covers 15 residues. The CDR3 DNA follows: TGTGCCAGCAGCCCGAAAGGACAGGCGAACACTGAAGCTTTCTTT. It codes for CASSPKGQANTEAFF.

The CDR3 nucleotides are TGTGCCAGCAGCCCCGGGACCAGGGGTTATGGGGAAAAACTGTTTTTT. The encoded protein is CASSPGTRGYGEKLFF. The chain combines TRBV7-2 with TRBJ1-4, with a weak D call TRBD1 (6 bases). V lost 5 bases and J 8 bases, leaving 21 bases between the germline ends. Germline V gives CDR1 SGHTA, CDR2 FQGNSA. CDR3 length: 16 residues. Drawing the rest from reference TRBV7-2 and TRBJ1-4, the complete variable domain is GAGVSQSPSNKVTEKGKDVELRCDPISGHTALYWYRQSLGQGLEFLIYFQGNSAPDKSGLPSDRFSAERTGGSVSTLTIQRTQQEDSAVYLCASSPGTRGYGEKLFFGSGTQLSVL.

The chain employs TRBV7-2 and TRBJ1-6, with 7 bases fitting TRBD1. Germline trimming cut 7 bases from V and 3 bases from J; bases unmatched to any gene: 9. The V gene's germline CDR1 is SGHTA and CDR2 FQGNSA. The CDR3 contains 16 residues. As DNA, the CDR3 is TGTGCCAGCACCGTACGCAGGGGGAACTATAATTCACCCCTCCACTTT. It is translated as CASTVRRGNYNSPLHF.

The CDR3 spells CASRPMGRETQYF. The CDR3 DNA reads as TGTGCCAGCAGGCCGATGGGTAGAGAGACCCAGTACTTC. The rearrangement uses TRBV27 and TRBJ2-5, with unresolved D. Germline V CDR1 and CDR2: MNHEY, SMNVEV (reference sequence). The CDR3 spans 13 residues. V lost 6 bases and J 4 bases, leaving 12 bases between the germline ends.

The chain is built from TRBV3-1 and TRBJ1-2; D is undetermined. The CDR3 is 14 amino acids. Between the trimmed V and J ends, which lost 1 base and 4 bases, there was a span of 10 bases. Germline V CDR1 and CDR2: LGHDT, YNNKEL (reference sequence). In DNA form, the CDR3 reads TGTGCCAGCAGCCAAGGAACCGTCCGCTATGGCTACACCTTC. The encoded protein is CASSQGTVRYGYTF.

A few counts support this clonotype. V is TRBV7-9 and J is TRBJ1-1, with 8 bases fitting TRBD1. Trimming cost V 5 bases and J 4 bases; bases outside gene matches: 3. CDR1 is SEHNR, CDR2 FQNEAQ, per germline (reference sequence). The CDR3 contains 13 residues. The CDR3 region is CASSATGGTEAFF. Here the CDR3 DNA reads TGTGCCAGCAGCGCAACAGGGGGCACTGAAGCTTTCTTT. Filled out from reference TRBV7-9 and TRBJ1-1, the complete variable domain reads DTGVSQNPRHKITKRGQNVTFRCDPISEHNRLYWYRQTLGQGPEFLTYFQNEAQLEKSRLLSDRFSAERPKGSFSTLEIQRTEQGDSAMYLCASSATGGTEAFFGQGTRLTVV.

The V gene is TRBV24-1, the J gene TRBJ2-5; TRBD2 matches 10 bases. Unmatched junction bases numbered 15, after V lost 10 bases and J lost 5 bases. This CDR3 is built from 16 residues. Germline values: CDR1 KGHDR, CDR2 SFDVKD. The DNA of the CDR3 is TGTGCCACTCAGGGGCTAGCGGGGGATCTAGGGGAGACCCAGTACTTC. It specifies CATQGLAGDLGETQYF.

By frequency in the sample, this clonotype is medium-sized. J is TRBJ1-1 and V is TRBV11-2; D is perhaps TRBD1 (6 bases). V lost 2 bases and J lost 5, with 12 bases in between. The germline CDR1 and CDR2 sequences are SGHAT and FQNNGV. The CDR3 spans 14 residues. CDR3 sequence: CASSLSGRGTEAFF. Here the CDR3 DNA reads TGTGCCAGCAGCTTATCAGGGAGGGGGACTGAAGCTTTCTTT. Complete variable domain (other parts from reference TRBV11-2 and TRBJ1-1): EAGVAQSPRYKIIEKRQSVAFWCNPISGHATLYWYQQILGQGPKLLIQFQNNGVVDDSQLPKDRFSAERLKGVDSTLKIQPAKLEDSAVYLCASSLSGRGTEAFFGQGTRLTVV.

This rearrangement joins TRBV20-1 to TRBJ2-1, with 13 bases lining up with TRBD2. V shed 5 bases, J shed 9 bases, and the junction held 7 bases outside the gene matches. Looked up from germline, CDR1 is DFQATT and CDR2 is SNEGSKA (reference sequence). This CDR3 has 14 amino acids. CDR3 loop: CSAGGLAGAGEQFF. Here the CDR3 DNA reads TGCAGTGCTGGAGGACTAGCGGGGGCTGGTGAGCAGTTCTTC.

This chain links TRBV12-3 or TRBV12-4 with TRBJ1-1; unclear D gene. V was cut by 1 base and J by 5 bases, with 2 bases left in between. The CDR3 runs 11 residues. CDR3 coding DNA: TGTGCCAGCAGTTTAGGGACTGAAGCTTTCTTT. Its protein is CASSLGTEAFF.

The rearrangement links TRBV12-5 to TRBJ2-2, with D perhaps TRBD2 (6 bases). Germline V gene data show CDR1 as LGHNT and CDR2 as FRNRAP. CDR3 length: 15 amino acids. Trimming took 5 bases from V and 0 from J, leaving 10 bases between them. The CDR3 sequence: CASGPPGANTGELFF. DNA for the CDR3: TGTGCTAGTGGTCCCCCGGGGGCGAACACCGGGGAGCTGTTTTTT.

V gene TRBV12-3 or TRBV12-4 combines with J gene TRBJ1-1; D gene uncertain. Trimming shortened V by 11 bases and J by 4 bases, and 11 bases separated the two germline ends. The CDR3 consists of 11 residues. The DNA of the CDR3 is TGTGCCTGCCGGGCCGTCACTGAAGCTTTCTTT. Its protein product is CACRAVTEAFF.

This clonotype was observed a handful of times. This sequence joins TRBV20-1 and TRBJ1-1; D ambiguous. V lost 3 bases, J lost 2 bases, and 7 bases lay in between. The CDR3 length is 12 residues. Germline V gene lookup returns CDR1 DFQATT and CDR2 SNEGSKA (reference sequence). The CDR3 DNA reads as TGCAGTGCTAGTAACGGTAACACTGAAGCTTTCTTT. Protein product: CSASNGNTEAFF.

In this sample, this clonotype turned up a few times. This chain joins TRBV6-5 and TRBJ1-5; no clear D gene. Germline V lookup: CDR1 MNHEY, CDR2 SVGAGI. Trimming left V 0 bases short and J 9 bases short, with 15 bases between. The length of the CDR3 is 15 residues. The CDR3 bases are TGTGCCAGCAGTTACTCGACCTCGTTGGGAGCGCCCCAGCATTTT. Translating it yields CASSYSTSLGAPQHF.

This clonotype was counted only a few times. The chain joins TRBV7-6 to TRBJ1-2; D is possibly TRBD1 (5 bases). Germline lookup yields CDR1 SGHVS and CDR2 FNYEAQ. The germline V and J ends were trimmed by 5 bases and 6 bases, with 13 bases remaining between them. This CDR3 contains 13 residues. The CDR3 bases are TGTGCCAGCAGCCGTCCTCAGGGCGATGGCTACACCTTC. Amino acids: CASSRPQGDGYTF. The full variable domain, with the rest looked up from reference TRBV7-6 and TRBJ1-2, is GAGVSQSPRYKVTKRGQDVALRCDPISGHVSLYWYRQALGQGPEFLTYFNYEAQQDKSGLPNDRFSAERPEGSISTLTIQRTEQRDSAMYRCASSRPQGDGYTFGSGTRLTVV.

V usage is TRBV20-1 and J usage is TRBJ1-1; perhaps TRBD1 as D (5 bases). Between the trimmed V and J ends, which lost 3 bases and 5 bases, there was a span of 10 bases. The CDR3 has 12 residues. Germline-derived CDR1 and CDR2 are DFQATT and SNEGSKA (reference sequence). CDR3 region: CSASRGRTEAFF. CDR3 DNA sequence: TGCAGTGCTAGTCGGGGGAGAACTGAAGCTTTCTTT.

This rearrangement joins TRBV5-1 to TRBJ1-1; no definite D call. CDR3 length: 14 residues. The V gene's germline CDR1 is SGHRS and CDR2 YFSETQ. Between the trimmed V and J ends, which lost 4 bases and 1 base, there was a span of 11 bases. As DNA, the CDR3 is TGCGCCAGCAGCACACACAGAGGGAACACTGAAGCTTTCTTT. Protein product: CASSTHRGNTEAFF.

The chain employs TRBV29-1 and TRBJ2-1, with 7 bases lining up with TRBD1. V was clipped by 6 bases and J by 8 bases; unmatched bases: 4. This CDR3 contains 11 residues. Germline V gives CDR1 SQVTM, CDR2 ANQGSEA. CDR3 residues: CSVVTGYEQFF. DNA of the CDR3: TGCAGCGTGGTGACAGGGTATGAGCAGTTCTTC.

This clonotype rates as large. The CDR3 DNA follows: TGTGCCAGCAGCTTAGCGGGACCCTACAATGAGCAGTTCTTC. Translated: CASSLAGPYNEQFF. The rearrangement joins TRBV11-2 to TRBJ2-1, with D perhaps assigned TRBD1 or TRBD2 (5 bases each). The V end lost 1 base, the J end lost 2 bases, and 6 bases lay between the germline ends. From germline, CDR1 is SGHAT and CDR2 FQNNGV. This CDR3 is 14 amino acids long.

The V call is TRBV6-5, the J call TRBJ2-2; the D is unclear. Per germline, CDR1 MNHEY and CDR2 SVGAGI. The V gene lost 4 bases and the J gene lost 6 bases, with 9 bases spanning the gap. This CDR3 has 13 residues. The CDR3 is CASSSLGAGELFF. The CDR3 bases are TGTGCCAGCAGTTCCCTAGGTGCCGGGGAGCTGTTTTTT.

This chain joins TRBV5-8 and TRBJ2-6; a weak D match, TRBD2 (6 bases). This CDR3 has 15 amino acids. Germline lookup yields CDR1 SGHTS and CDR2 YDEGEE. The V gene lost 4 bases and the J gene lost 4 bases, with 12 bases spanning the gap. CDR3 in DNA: TGTGCCAGCAGCCTCGGAGGGACGGGGGCCAACGTCCTGACTTTC. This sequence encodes CASSLGGTGANVLTF.

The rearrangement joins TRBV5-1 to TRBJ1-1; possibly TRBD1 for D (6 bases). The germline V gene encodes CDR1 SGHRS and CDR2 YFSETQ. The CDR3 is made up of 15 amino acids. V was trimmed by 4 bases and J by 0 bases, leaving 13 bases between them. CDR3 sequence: CASSDRDTMNTEAFF. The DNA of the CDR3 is TGCGCCAGCAGCGACCGGGACACCATGAACACTGAAGCTTTCTTT.

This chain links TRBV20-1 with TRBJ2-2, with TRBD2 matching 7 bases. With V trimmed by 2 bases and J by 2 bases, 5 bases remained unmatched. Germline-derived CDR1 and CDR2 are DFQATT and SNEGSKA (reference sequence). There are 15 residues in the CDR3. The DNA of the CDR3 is TGCAGTGCTAGAATCCAGCGGGGTAACACCGGGGAGCTGTTTTTT. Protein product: CSARIQRGNTGELFF.